The 21 T cell receptor beta chains presented below share a single source sample, sequenced in a study of cytomegalovirus exposure and HLA in healthy donors. 60 Vbeta and 13 Jbeta primers were used in PCR. The method was immunoSEQ multiplex PCR; TCRdb's version includes in-frame clones alone and lacks a portion of them. The sample has about 130,000 clones; 80% are singletons. Sequenced material: PBMCs. These receptor sequences come from a man in his forties or fifties in good health and CMV-seronegative.

The CDR3: CAWSGTESLDGYTF. CDR3 DNA: TGTGCCTGGAGTGGGACAGAGTCTCTCGATGGCTACACCTTC. V gene TRBV30 combines with J gene TRBJ1-2; tentative D call: TRBD1 (6 bases). This CDR3 region has 14 residues. Trimming left V 1 base short and J 6 bases short, with 15 bases between. The germline CDR1 and CDR2 sequences are GTSNPN and SVGIG (reference sequence).

The chain combines TRBV5-4 with TRBJ2-3; a weak D match, TRBD2 (6 bases). Trimming shortened V by 0 bases and J by 3 bases, and 11 bases separated the two germline ends. The CDR3 runs to 15 residues. The germline gives CDR1 SGHNT, CDR2 YYREEE (reference sequence). CDR3 in DNA: TGTGCCAGCAGCTTGGCGGGAGTCGGAACAGATACGCAGTATTTT. This encodes CASSLAGVGTDTQYF.

V is TRBV15 and J is TRBJ2-2, with 7 bases identical to TRBD1. Looked up from germline, CDR1 is LNHNV and CDR2 is YYDKDF (reference sequence). V shed 1 base and J 10 bases; nucleotides not matched to a gene: 15. The CDR3 totals 17 residues. CDR3 loop: CATSRGSLGGGREELFF. The CDR3 nucleotides read TGTGCCACCAGCAGAGGCTCCCTAGGGGGCGGAAGGGAGGAGCTGTTTTTT.

The CDR3 loop reads CASSPPLRTGGYGYTF. The CDR3 nucleotides are TGTGCCAGCAGCCCCCCCCTCCGGACAGGAGGCTATGGCTACACCTTC. This chain links TRBV7-9 with TRBJ1-2; 7 bases fit TRBD1. V lost 5 bases and J lost 4; bases outside the gene matches: 13. Per the germline V gene, CDR1 is SEHNR and CDR2 is FQNEAQ (reference sequence). The CDR3 length is 16 residues.

V and J are TRBV23-1 and TRBJ2-7; D perhaps matches TRBD1 (6 bases). TRBV23-1 is reported as an ORF; its role is uncertain. V lost 3 bases and J 5 bases, leaving 11 bases between the germline ends. This CDR3 has 13 residues. Written as DNA, the CDR3 is TGCGCCAGCAGTCATCCGGACAGAAACGAGCAGTACTTC. Translated, it gives CASSHPDRNEQYF.

The chain combines TRBV5-4 with TRBJ2-7, with TRBD2 matching over 16 bases. The CDR3 contains 17 residues. With V trimmed by 0 bases and J by 4 bases, 4 bases remained unmatched. The germline gives CDR1 SGHNT, CDR2 YYREEE (reference sequence). CDR3 sequence (DNA): TGTGCCAGCAGCTTGGGGGGACTAGCGGGAGGGCCATACGAGCAGTACTTC. Translation: CASSLGGLAGGPYEQYF.

This clone has more than one count but fewer than ten. The chain carries TRBV6-5 and TRBJ1-4; TRBD1 aligns across 9 bases. V lost 7 bases and J lost 8; bases outside the gene matches: 5. The CDR3 sequence is 13 residues long. The V gene's germline CDR1 is MNHEY and CDR2 SVGAGI. The CDR3 reads CASKPGTGEKLFF. DNA for the CDR3: TGTGCCAGCAAACCCGGGACAGGGGAAAAACTGTTTTTT.

The chain employs TRBV10-1 and TRBJ1-5, with 9 bases matching TRBD1. The CDR3 has 16 residues. CDR1 and CDR2 from the germline V gene are WNHNN and SYGVQD (reference sequence). J was trimmed by 4 bases and V by 5 bases; bases with no gene match: 9. The CDR3, as DNA: TGCGCCAGCAGTCCCCCGGGGACAGGGATAAATCAGCCCCAGCATTTT. This translates into CASSPPGTGINQPQHF.

The CDR3 reads CASSLSGGDQPQHF. The CDR3 DNA follows: TGTGCCAGCAGTTTATCGGGGGGTGATCAGCCCCAGCATTTT. The chain uses TRBV27 and TRBJ1-5, with TRBD1 as a possible D gene (5 bases). The length of the CDR3 is 14 residues. V shed 0 bases and J shed 5 bases, with 8 bases lying between them. Looked up from germline, CDR1 is MNHEY and CDR2 is SMNVEV (reference sequence).

V usage is TRBV6-1 and J usage is TRBJ2-3, with D perhaps matching TRBD1 (5 bases). Germline V gene lookup returns CDR1 MNHNS and CDR2 SASEGT. Trimming removed 6 bases at V and 4 bases at J, with 14 bases between. This CDR3 spans 14 amino acids. Here the CDR3 DNA reads TGTGCCAGCAGCCCCACAGGTCCACCAGATACGCAGTATTTT. This sequence encodes CASSPTGPPDTQYF.

This clone showed up just a few times. As the CDR3 is not closed by the conserved phenylalanine or tryptophan, this likely results from a read error. The DNA is omitted, as the CDR3 cannot be located on it reliably, and the CDR3 follows TCRdb's listing. The genes are TRBV15 and TRBJ1-1. The germline CDR1 and CDR2 sequences are LNHNV and YYDKDF (reference sequence). The CDR3 extends over 15 residues, inclusive of both ends. CDR3 amino acids: CATSRDPTGGYEALV.

CDR3 DNA sequence: TGCAGCGTTCGAAGGACTAGTCCTTCAGCAGATACGCAGTATTTT. Encoded protein: CSVRRTSPSADTQYF. The chain carries TRBV29-1 and TRBJ2-3; TRBD2 agrees at 7 bases. Germline CDR1 reads SQVTM; CDR2 reads ANQGSEA. V was clipped by 5 bases and J by 4 bases; unmatched bases: 12. This CDR3 is built from 15 residues.

This chain joins TRBV4-1 and TRBJ2-7; possible D gene TRBD2, 6 bases. The germline V and J ends were trimmed by 5 bases and 2 bases, with 7 bases remaining between them. The CDR3 is made up of 12 amino acids. CDR1 MGHRA and CDR2 YSYEKL come from the germline V gene. This CDR3 is CASSAGTYEQYF. CDR3 bases: TGCGCCAGCAGCGCGGGGACCTACGAGCAGTACTTC.

The rearrangement uses TRBV5-1 and TRBJ2-7; 7 bases match TRBD1. V lost 5 bases and J lost 6; bases outside the gene matches: 17. Germline values: CDR1 SGHRS, CDR2 YFSETQ. The CDR3 loop spans 16 amino acids. The CDR3 sequence: CASSQYPRDRVPEQYF. CDR3 sequence (DNA): TGCGCCAGCAGTCAATATCCCCGTGACAGGGTACCCGAGCAGTACTTC.

The chain has TRBV5-4 and TRBJ1-2; 7 nucleotides agree with TRBD1. J lost 2 bases, V lost 4 bases, and 8 bases had no gene match. CDR1 SGHNT and CDR2 YYREEE come from the germline V gene (reference sequence). The length of the CDR3 is 15 residues. The CDR3: CASSQRTGKNYGYTF. CDR3 bases: TGTGCCAGCAGCCAAAGGACAGGAAAGAACTATGGCTACACCTTC.

This chain joins TRBV15 and TRBJ1-1; D gene ambiguous. The CDR3 consists of 13 residues. Germline lookup yields CDR1 LNHNV and CDR2 YYDKDF (reference sequence). Trimming pared 11 bases from V and 1 base from J, leaving 14 bases between. The CDR3 nucleotides read TGTGCCTCCGGAATACAGAGGAACACTGAAGCTTTCTTT. Amino acid sequence: CASGIQRNTEAFF.

The gene calls are TRBV7-9 and TRBJ2-2; 10 bases are shared with TRBD1. J lost 4 bases, V lost 5 bases, and 13 bases had no gene match. Per the germline V gene, CDR1 is SEHNR and CDR2 is FQNEAQ (reference sequence). The CDR3 sequence is 18 residues long. CDR3: CASSGPTGRTGGTGELFF. CDR3 coding DNA: TGTGCCAGCAGCGGACCTACCGGCCGGACAGGGGGCACCGGGGAGCTGTTTTTT. Looking up the rest from reference TRBV7-9 and TRBJ2-2 gives the full variable domain: DTGVSQNPRHKITKRGQNVTFRCDPISEHNRLYWYRQTLGQGPEFLTYFQNEAQLEKSRLLSDRFSAERPKGSFSTLEIQRTEQGDSAMYLCASSGPTGRTGGTGELFFGEGSRLTVL.

The rearrangement uses TRBV18 and TRBJ1-1; TRBD1 matches at 9 bases. The CDR3 length is 15 residues. Trimming took 3 bases from V and 4 from J; bases not matched to a gene: 6. In germline, CDR1 is KGHSH, CDR2 LQKENI. CDR3 region: CASSPRDRVGTEAFF. The CDR3 DNA reads TGTGCCAGCTCACCTCGGGACAGGGTGGGCACTGAAGCTTTCTTT. Filled out from reference TRBV18 and TRBJ1-1, the complete variable domain reads NAGVMQNPRHLVRRRGQEARLRCSPMKGHSHVYWYRQLPEEGLKFMVYLQKENIIDESGMPKERFSAEFPKEGPSILRIQQVVRGDSAAYFCASSPRDRVGTEAFFGQGTRLTVV.

V is TRBV5-1 and J is TRBJ2-1; 8 positions match TRBD2. V trimming: 1 base; J trimming: 0 bases; junction bases outside the gene matches: 3. The CDR3 runs to 16 residues. Germline lookup yields CDR1 SGHRS and CDR2 YFSETQ. The CDR3 loop reads CASSLSGTSSYNEQFF. CDR3 nucleotide sequence: TGCGCCAGCAGCTTGAGTGGGACTAGCTCCTACAATGAGCAGTTCTTC.

The chain combines TRBV2 with TRBJ2-7, with 7 nucleotides matching TRBD2. J gave up 5 bases and V 7 bases, and 2 bases lay outside the gene matches. Germline CDR1 and CDR2: SNHLY and FYNNEI. The length of the CDR3 is 11 residues. The CDR3 sequence is CASTGRDEQYF. In DNA form, the CDR3 reads TGTGCCAGCACGGGGAGGGACGAGCAGTACTTC.

This chain joins TRBV6-5 and TRBJ1-2, with 9 nucleotides matching TRBD1. CDR3 size: 15 residues. V dropped 7 bases and J dropped 2; count of bases not matched to a gene: 8. Germline V gives CDR1 MNHEY, CDR2 SVGAGI. CDR3 sequence reads: CASTPGDRVNYGYTF. In nucleotides, the CDR3 is TGTGCCAGCACTCCGGGGGACAGGGTGAACTATGGCTACACCTTC.